Each of the 26 T cell receptor beta chains below was sequenced from the same sample in a study of shared clonotypes between healthy human individuals. Method: immunoSEQ multiplex PCR; TCRdb's copy keeps in-frame clones and lacks some. Of around 2.5 million clones listed, over 85% are singletons. The sample was naive CD4+ T cells from PBMCs. As for subset: CD45RA+ positively selected. The source of these receptors is a man between 18 and 35 years old in good health. Some clones in this sample may be carry-over from other donors' samples.

The CDR3 reads CASSLRSGLDSPLHF. The CDR3, as DNA: TGTGCCAGCAGCTTGCGGTCTGGGTTGGATTCACCCCTCCACTTT. This chain uses TRBV7-2 with TRBJ1-6; D call uncertain. The CDR3 runs 15 residues. Trimming removed 3 bases at V and 8 bases at J, with 14 bases between. Germline V gene data show CDR1 as SGHTA and CDR2 as FQGNSA.

This clone showed up just once. This sequence joins TRBV11-3 and TRBJ2-1; TRBD2 is a possible D gene (7 bases). The CDR3 loop spans 15 amino acids. From germline, CDR1 is SGHNT and CDR2 YENEEA. With 4 bases removed from V and 6 bases from J, the gap between germline ends came to 16 bases. Here the CDR3 reads CASSSWGRERNEQFF. DNA for the CDR3: TGTGCCAGCAGCTCGTGGGGGCGGGAGCGCAATGAGCAGTTCTTC. Based on the CDR3 plus reference TRBV11-3 and TRBJ2-1, the full variable domain is EAGVVQSPRYKIIEKKQPVAFWCNPISGHNTLYWYLQNLGQGPELLIRYENEEAVDDSQLPKDRFSAERLKGVDSTLKIQPAELGDSAVYLCASSSWGRERNEQFFGPGTRLTVL.

This clone has just a few counts. The V call is TRBV19, the J call TRBJ1-5, with D unresolved. Trimming left V 2 bases short and J 12 bases short, with 17 bases between. This CDR3 is built from 14 residues. CDR1 and CDR2 from the germline V gene are LNHDA and SQIVND (reference sequence). CDR3 amino acids: CASSIRPGTSVQHF. The CDR3 DNA reads TGTGCCAGTAGTATACGTCCGGGAACCTCGGTCCAGCATTTT.

V gene TRBV19 combines with J gene TRBJ2-1, with TRBD2 as a possible D gene (5 bases). Looked up from germline, CDR1 is LNHDA and CDR2 is SQIVND (reference sequence). The germline V and J ends were trimmed by 7 bases and 4 bases, with 20 bases remaining between them. This CDR3 has 16 amino acids. CDR3 residues: CASKDRSAPGYNEQFF. In nucleotides, the CDR3 is TGTGCCAGTAAGGACCGCTCGGCACCGGGGTACAATGAGCAGTTCTTC.

The chain is built from TRBV7-3 and TRBJ2-5; 16 bases map to TRBD2. The CDR3 consists of 16 residues. J was trimmed by 3 bases and V by 3 bases; bases with no gene match: 1. CDR1 and CDR2 (germline): SGHTA, FQGTGA. As DNA, the CDR3 is TGTGCCAGCAGCTTGGGACTAGCGGGAGGGAAAGAGACCCAGTACTTC. It yields the protein CASSLGLAGGKETQYF.

The chain couples TRBV30 to TRBJ1-5; TRBD1 might be the D (5 bases). This CDR3 region has 14 residues. Germline CDR1 is GTSNPN and CDR2 is SVGIG (reference sequence). V was shortened by 0 bases and J by 3 bases, with 9 bases between the two germline ends. The CDR3 DNA sequence: TGTGCCTGGAGTGTTGGGGGTCTCAATCAGCCCCAGCATTTT. Translating gives CAWSVGGLNQPQHF.

V and J are TRBV30 and TRBJ2-7; tentatively, D is TRBD1 or TRBD2 (5 bases each). V was cut by 3 bases and J by 6 bases, with 12 bases left in between. CDR1 is GTSNPN and CDR2 is SVGIG in the germline V gene (reference sequence). The CDR3 totals 12 residues. CDR3 residues: CAWRGRMGEQYF. Here the CDR3 DNA reads TGTGCCTGGAGGGGACGAATGGGCGAGCAGTACTTC.

Of note for this clone: Other DNA sequences in the sample encode the same CDR3. V usage is TRBV19 and J usage is TRBJ1-1; the D gene is possibly TRBD1 (6 bases). The V and J ends lost 6 bases and 5 bases respectively, with 10 bases between them. The CDR3 is 12 residues long. CDR1 is LNHDA, CDR2 SQIVND, per germline (reference sequence). This chain's CDR3 is CASSFRGTEAFF. The CDR3 coding sequence is TGTGCCAGTAGCTTTAGGGGGACTGAAGCTTTCTTT.

This clone was seen just once. The genes are TRBV20-1 and TRBJ2-2, with D hard to call. V was cut by 6 bases and J by 3 bases, with 5 bases left in between. CDR3 length equals 11 residues. Germline loops: CDR1 DFQATT, CDR2 SNEGSKA (reference sequence). The CDR3 nucleotides read TGCAGTGCCGAACACACCGGGGAGCTGTTTTTT. This gives the protein CSAEHTGELFF.

The chain links TRBV9 to TRBJ2-1; 15 positions agree with TRBD2. V lost 5 bases and J lost 6; bases outside the gene matches: 3. The CDR3 totals 15 residues. Germline V gene lookup returns CDR1 SGDLS and CDR2 YYNGEE. Here the CDR3 DNA reads TGTGCCAGCAGGGGGACTAGCGGGAGGCCCAATGAGCAGTTCTTC. Amino acid sequence: CASRGTSGRPNEQFF.

The gene calls are TRBV4-2 and TRBJ2-7; TRBD1 matches 7 bases. The CDR3 spans 15 residues. Germline CDR1 reads LGHNA; CDR2 reads YNFKEQ. V lost 0 bases to trimming and J lost 0 bases; unmatched junction nucleotides: 2. The CDR3 is CASSQDWDSSYEQYF. CDR3 bases: TGTGCCAGCAGCCAAGACTGGGACAGCTCCTACGAGCAGTACTTC.

A remark on this clone: In the same sample, other DNA sequences code for this CDR3. The chain recombines TRBV11-2 with TRBJ2-7; the match to TRBD1 covers 8 bases. V trimming: 3 bases; J trimming: 0 bases; junction bases outside the gene matches: 1. Germline V lookup: CDR1 SGHAT, CDR2 FQNNGV. The CDR3 totals 14 residues. The DNA for the CDR3 is TGTGCCAGCAGCTTGACAGGGGCCTCCTACGAGCAGTACTTC. Its protein product is CASSLTGASYEQYF.

The genes are TRBV10-3 and TRBJ2-5, with TRBD1 identical over 11 bases. The V gene end was trimmed by 3 bases and the J gene end by 5 bases; junction bases not matched to a gene: 5. The germline V gene encodes CDR1 ENHRY and CDR2 SYGVKD. CDR3 length: 15 amino acids. CDR3 in amino acids: CAISEGQGASETQYF. CDR3 nucleotides: TGTGCCATCAGTGAAGGACAGGGGGCTTCGGAGACCCAGTACTTC.

The rearrangement joins TRBV29-1 to TRBJ2-3, with no clear D. The V gene's germline CDR1 is SQVTM and CDR2 ANQGSEA. This CDR3 spans 12 amino acids. V lost 7 bases, J lost 5 bases, and 13 bases lay in between. CDR3 residues: CSAGSLLDTQYF. The CDR3 bases are TGCAGCGCCGGCTCACTCCTAGATACGCAGTATTTT.

The gene calls are TRBV5-1 and TRBJ1-4, with 7 bases identical to TRBD1. There are 15 residues in the CDR3. V lost 5 bases, J lost 0 bases, and 4 bases stayed unmatched. Germline CDR1 and CDR2: SGHRS and YFSETQ. CDR3: CASSQGQATNEKLFF. The CDR3 bases are TGCGCCAGCAGTCAAGGACAGGCAACTAATGAAAAACTGTTTTTT. Combining the CDR3 with reference TRBV5-1 and TRBJ1-4 gives the whole variable domain KAGVTQTPRYLIKTRGQQVTLSCSPISGHRSVSWYQQTPGQGLQFLFEYFSETQRNKGNFPGRFSGRQFSNSRSEMNVSTLELGDSALYLCASSQGQATNEKLFFGSGTQLSVL.

The genes are TRBV6-1 and TRBJ2-1; the match to TRBD2 covers 8 bases. This CDR3 is 17 amino acids long. Germline V gene lookup returns CDR1 MNHNS and CDR2 SASEGT. V shed 4 bases and J 0 bases; nucleotides not matched to a gene: 8. The CDR3 nucleotides are TGTGCCAGCAGTGCCTCGGTTAGCGGGGTCTCCTACAATGAGCAGTTCTTC. Translation gives CASSASVSGVSYNEQFF.

The chain combines TRBV28 with TRBJ1-6; 10 bases fit TRBD1. The CDR3 has 15 amino acids. The germline V gene has CDR1 MDHEN and CDR2 SYDVKM. After removal of 6 bases from V and 5 bases from J, the junction contained 4 bases not matched to a gene. CDR3 DNA: TGTGCCAGCAGACCCGGGACAGGGGATAATTCACCCCTCCACTTT. Protein sequence: CASRPGTGDNSPLHF.

This chain links TRBV28 with TRBJ1-5, with D perhaps TRBD1 (5 bases). Germline loops: CDR1 MDHEN, CDR2 SYDVKM. Trimming took 10 bases from V and 7 from J, leaving 11 bases between them. This CDR3 is built from 11 residues. CDR3 loop: CATLRGQPQHF. For the CDR3, the DNA is TGTGCCACCCTTCGGGGGCAGCCCCAGCATTTT.

The genes are TRBV6-5 and TRBJ1-2; 10 positions match TRBD1. Germline trimming cut 0 bases from V and 7 bases from J; bases unmatched to any gene: 5. This CDR3 is built from 15 residues. Germline CDR1 MNHEY, CDR2 SVGAGI. The CDR3 nucleotides read TGTGCCAGCAGTTACTCCGACAGGGGGCTTTCTGGCTACACCTTC. It yields the protein CASSYSDRGLSGYTF.

The chain carries TRBV19 and TRBJ2-7; TRBD1 agrees at 7 bases. Losses at the gene ends were 2 bases for V and 3 bases for J; bases not matched to a gene: 7. There are 15 residues in the CDR3. In germline, CDR1 is LNHDA, CDR2 SQIVND (reference sequence). This CDR3 is CASSIQGDPYYEQYF. The CDR3 DNA reads as TGTGCCAGTAGTATACAGGGGGACCCCTACTACGAGCAGTACTTC.

The sample holds one count of this clone. The chain employs TRBV6-5 and TRBJ1-2, with D possibly TRBD1 on 6 matching bases. The germline V gene encodes CDR1 MNHEY and CDR2 SVGAGI. The CDR3 is 13 residues long. The ends were cut back, 5 bases at V and 4 bases at J, with 11 bases in the middle. The CDR3, as DNA: TGTGCCAGCAGTAAAGGACAGAGCTATGGCTACACCTTC. Translation: CASSKGQSYGYTF.

The chain uses TRBV9 and TRBJ1-2; D gene ambiguous. The CDR3 spans 14 residues. Germline CDR1 reads SGDLS; CDR2 reads YYNGEE. V dropped 3 bases and J dropped 3 bases, with 12 bases sitting between them. CDR3 nucleotide sequence: TGTGCCAGCAGCGGAGGGTGGAGCCACTATGGCTACACCTTC. This translates into CASSGGWSHYGYTF.

Note on this clone: This specimen includes other DNA sequences encoding the same CDR3. V usage is TRBV9 and J usage is TRBJ2-7; D perhaps matches TRBD2 (6 bases). The CDR3 extends over 13 amino acids. Trimming pared 0 bases from V and 3 bases from J, leaving 7 bases between. Germline CDR1 reads SGDLS; CDR2 reads YYNGEE. The CDR3 DNA follows: TGTGCCAGCAGCGTAGACGGGGGCTACGAGCAGTACTTC. It is translated as CASSVDGGYEQYF.

This clone was recorded once. V and J are TRBV4-1 and TRBJ1-5, with D possibly being TRBD1 (5 bases). This CDR3 contains 16 residues. Trimming removed 1 base from V and 3 bases from J, with 13 bases in between. Germline V CDR1 and CDR2: MGHRA, YSYEKL. For the CDR3, the DNA is TGCGCCAGCAGCCAAGTCCCCGGGACCCCCAATCAGCCCCAGCATTTT. This gives the protein CASSQVPGTPNQPQHF.

The rearrangement joins TRBV5-6 to TRBJ2-3, with 8 nucleotides matching TRBD1. The CDR3 loop spans 12 amino acids. J was trimmed by 10 bases and V by 4 bases; bases with no gene match: 5. The germline V gene encodes CDR1 SGHDT and CDR2 YYEEEE. In nucleotides, the CDR3 is TGTGCCAGCAGCCTCCGGACAGGGTCGCAGTATTTT. This encodes CASSLRTGSQYF.

J is TRBJ2-1 and V is TRBV11-2; D is tentatively TRBD1 or TRBD2 (5 bases each). Germline CDR1 and CDR2: SGHAT and FQNNGV. The germline V and J ends were trimmed by 5 bases and 3 bases, with 11 bases remaining between them. The CDR3 totals 14 residues. The CDR3 here is CASSLGTIYNEQFF. CDR3 bases: TGTGCCAGCAGCCTAGGGACGATCTACAATGAGCAGTTCTTC.